The 18 T cell receptor beta chains below come from one sample, sequenced in a study of cytomegalovirus exposure and HLA in healthy donors. Use of 60 Vbeta and 13 Jbeta primers characterized the PCR. Clones were sequenced by immunoSEQ multiplex PCR, and TCRdb holds only the in-frame ones, with some missing. The sample lists approximately 130,000 clones, about two thirds seen once, with 2.4% in the top ten. Sequencing was performed on PBMCs. Receptors were obtained from a middle-aged woman in good health and CMV-seronegative.

This clone is a singleton in its sample. The chain joins TRBV6-5 to TRBJ1-1, with a tentative D call TRBD1 (5 bases). This CDR3 is 12 amino acids long. In germline, CDR1 is MNHEY, CDR2 SVGAGI. V gave up 4 bases and J gave up 5 bases, with 8 bases separating them. CDR3 nucleotide sequence: TGTGCCAGCAGTTCCGGGGGGACTGAAGCTTTCTTT. Its translation: CASSSGGTEAFF.

The chain links TRBV10-3 to TRBJ1-1, with D possibly matching TRBD1 (5 bases). V dropped 4 bases and J dropped 1 base, with 7 bases sitting between them. Germline CDR1 reads ENHRY; CDR2 reads SYGVKD. The CDR3 spans 13 residues. CDR3 loop: CAISGGENTEAFF. The CDR3 DNA sequence: TGTGCCATCAGTGGGGGGGAGAACACTGAAGCTTTCTTT.

The chain joins TRBV27 to TRBJ1-1, with D possibly TRBD1 on 5 matching bases. This CDR3 comprises 14 residues. In germline, CDR1 is MNHEY, CDR2 SMNVEV (reference sequence). V lost 8 bases to trimming and J lost 0 bases, with 13 bases between them. The CDR3 coding sequence is TGTGCCAGCTCTAGGAGGGGTATGAACACTGAAGCTTTCTTT. Encoded protein: CASSRRGMNTEAFF.

The V gene is TRBV7-2, the J gene TRBJ1-2; D not certain. The CDR3 loop spans 12 amino acids. V lost 3 bases to trimming and J lost 2 bases, with 4 bases between them. The germline CDR1 and CDR2 sequences are SGHTA and FQGNSA. The CDR3 is CASSLRNYGYTF. The CDR3 DNA reads as TGTGCCAGCAGCTTGAGAAACTATGGCTACACCTTC.

The V call is TRBV4-3, the J call TRBJ2-2; 10 bases agree with TRBD1. Trimming at V came to 1 base and at J to 4 bases, leaving 3 bases not matched to a gene. CDR1 is LGHNA and CDR2 is YSLEER in the germline V gene. This CDR3 comprises 16 residues. This chain's CDR3 is CASSQGTGGFTGELFF. CDR3 DNA: TGCGCCAGCAGCCAAGGGACAGGGGGTTTCACCGGGGAGCTGTTTTTT.

The V and J genes are TRBV7-9 and TRBJ2-5; TRBD2 matches at 12 bases. CDR3 size: 16 residues. The V gene end was trimmed by 4 bases and the J gene end by 3 bases; junction bases not matched to a gene: 6. Germline V gene lookup returns CDR1 SEHNR and CDR2 FQNEAQ (reference sequence). CDR3 in DNA: TGTGCCAGCAGCTCGCCTAGCGGGGGGGAGGAAGAGACCCAGTACTTC. Translating it yields CASSSPSGGEEETQYF.

This chain uses TRBV7-2 with TRBJ1-5; no reliable D call. Germline CDR1 and CDR2: SGHTA and FQGNSA. Trimming shortened V by 1 base and J by 3 bases, and 4 bases separated the two germline ends. CDR3 size: 13 residues. The CDR3: CASSLGPNQPQHF. Written as DNA, the CDR3 is TGTGCCAGCAGCTTAGGGCCCAATCAGCCCCAGCATTTT.

The chain has TRBV5-6 and TRBJ2-7; no clear D. CDR1 and CDR2 (germline): SGHDT, YYEEEE. This CDR3 is built from 16 residues. Trimming stripped 0 bases from V and 3 bases from J, with 16 bases between. Written as DNA, the CDR3 is TGTGCCAGCAGCTTGGGAGGTCCCATAGCCTTCTACGAGCAGTACTTC. Its translation is CASSLGGPIAFYEQYF.

Only a few counts were recorded for this clone. This chain uses TRBV5-1 with TRBJ2-7, with 7 bases fitting TRBD2. In germline, CDR1 is SGHRS, CDR2 YFSETQ. The CDR3 is made up of 14 amino acids. Losses at the gene ends were 1 base for V and 5 bases for J; bases not matched to a gene: 6. The CDR3 region has the DNA TGCGCCAGCAGCTTGTCGGCAGGGAGGGACGAGCAGTACTTC. It codes for CASSLSAGRDEQYF.

The V call is TRBV19, the J call TRBJ2-3; D uncertain. The CDR3 covers 13 residues. The ends were cut back, 5 bases at V and 4 bases at J, with 10 bases in the middle. Germline assignment: CDR1 LNHDA and CDR2 SQIVND (reference sequence). The CDR3 is CASSSLSPDTQYF. The CDR3 coding sequence is TGTGCCAGTAGTTCGCTATCTCCAGATACGCAGTATTTT.

The rearrangement joins TRBV9 to TRBJ2-3, with TRBD2 as a possible D gene (7 bases). The V end was cut by 2 bases, the J end by 3 bases, with 13 bases between. CDR3 length: 15 amino acids. Germline V CDR1 and CDR2: SGDLS, YYNGEE. The CDR3 spells CASSVGGAGTDTQYF. The CDR3 DNA reads as TGTGCCAGCAGCGTGGGGGGGGCCGGAACAGATACGCAGTATTTT.

The V gene is TRBV19, the J gene TRBJ1-1, with D maybe TRBD1 (5 bases). Germline V gene lookup returns CDR1 LNHDA and CDR2 SQIVND (reference sequence). V was pared by 6 bases and J by 5 bases, with 10 bases between. The CDR3 runs to 12 residues. In nucleotides, the CDR3 is TGTGCCAGTAGACCCGCAGGGACTGAAGCTTTCTTT. This encodes CASRPAGTEAFF.

This clone turned up a few times. The rearrangement links TRBV19 to TRBJ1-1; D perhaps matches TRBD1 (5 bases). From germline, CDR1 is LNHDA and CDR2 SQIVND (reference sequence). V shed 3 bases and J shed 4 bases, with 12 bases lying between them. The CDR3 length is 14 residues. The CDR3 loop reads CASSIWGASTEAFF. CDR3 bases: TGTGCCAGTAGTATCTGGGGCGCGAGCACTGAAGCTTTCTTT.

The chain uses TRBV7-6 and TRBJ1-1; perhaps TRBD1 as D (6 bases). The CDR3 covers 13 residues. Germline loops: CDR1 SGHVS, CDR2 FNYEAQ. V was cut by 5 bases and J by 1 base, with 8 bases left in between. CDR3 DNA sequence: TGTGCCAGCAGCATACAGGGGAACACTGAAGCTTTCTTT. Protein: CASSIQGNTEAFF.

The V and J genes are TRBV19 and TRBJ2-3; TRBD1 agrees at 10 bases. Germline CDR1 reads LNHDA; CDR2 reads SQIVND (reference sequence). V shed 6 bases, J shed 0 bases, and the junction held 6 bases outside the gene matches. The CDR3 has 16 residues. In DNA form, the CDR3 reads TGTGCCAGTAGGGGGACAGGGGAAGTGAGCACAGATACGCAGTATTTT. As protein: CASRGTGEVSTDTQYF.

This clone has just a few counts. The chain couples TRBV14 to TRBJ1-6; TRBD1 matches at 9 bases. V dropped 4 bases and J dropped 10; count of bases not matched to a gene: 11. Germline V CDR1 and CDR2: SGHDN, FVKESK. The CDR3 runs 16 residues. CDR3 bases: TGTGCCAGCAGCCCGATCGTCCCGGGACAGGGATCACCCCTCCACTTT. This sequence encodes CASSPIVPGQGSPLHF.

The chain recombines TRBV6-5 with TRBJ2-7, with 8 nucleotides matching TRBD1. Germline values: CDR1 MNHEY, CDR2 SVGAGI. After removal of 5 bases from V and 4 bases from J, the junction contained 10 bases not matched to a gene. The CDR3 consists of 15 residues. The CDR3 spells CASSPTGGSFYEQYF. In nucleotides, the CDR3 is TGTGCCAGCAGTCCTACAGGGGGATCGTTTTACGAGCAGTACTTC.

The V call is TRBV27, the J call TRBJ1-2; the match to TRBD1 covers 11 bases. Unmatched junction bases numbered 5, after V lost 4 bases and J lost 7 bases. Per germline, CDR1 MNHEY and CDR2 SMNVEV (reference sequence). The CDR3 length is 14 residues. CDR3 bases: TGTGCCAGCAGTTCGAGGACAGGGGGCTTTGGCTACACCTTC. Translated, it gives CASSSRTGGFGYTF.